The sequence of this T cell receptor (beta chain) was determined in a study of metastatic and nonmetastatic thyroid tumors. Turning to the study itself: Repertoire comparisons spanned blood and tumor or nodule tissue from malignant and benign thyroid patients.

Many counts were recorded for this clone. In the study's own analysis: Clinicopathological groups differed in CDR3, with these differences serving to build a distant-metastasis classifier for papillary thyroid cancer. TCRdb reprocessed the PCR reads via MiXCR. The authors' filters were not applied to this entry. The data show approximately 8,000 clones, around 23% seen once. All patients were treatment-naive before thyroid surgery. The sequenced material came from tumor tissue. The origin of this receptor is a female donor with papillary thyroid cancer or a benign thyroid nodule (not recorded which). Some clones in this sample may be carry-over from other donors' samples.

The CDR3 DNA reads TGTGCCAGTAGTATTTCTGCGTCCGGGCGGAACACTGAAGCTTTCTTT. Translating gives CASSISASGRNTEAFF. The chain carries TRBV19 and TRBJ1-1; no clear D. Trimming cost V 3 bases and J 1 base, with 15 bases left between them. The germline CDR1 and CDR2 sequences are LNHDA and SQIVND (reference sequence). The CDR3 runs 16 residues.